This section outlines one T cell receptor beta chain sequence together with its context. The antigen is undetermined. This sample is drawn from a study of cytomegalovirus exposure and HLA in healthy donors. Study findings and constraints: Donors were assumed by presence/absence analyses to have roughly uniform sequencing depth. TRBV6-2, TRBV6-3 and some other V segments were unresolvable in 87-base-pair reads. Within the data, a cluster of highly shared sequence variants was likely a sequencing artifact.

The CDR3 is made up of 13 amino acids. The ends lost 9 bases at V and 5 bases at J; junction bases unmatched: 7. Germline V CDR1 and CDR2: ENHRY, SYGVKD. PCR was performed using 60 Vbeta and 13 Jbeta primers. The table came from immunoSEQ multiplex PCR; TCRdb's copy has only in-frame clones and leaves some out. Of around 86,000 clones in the sample, less than 10% are singletons; the top ten hold about 2.3%. The donors, nominally healthy at sampling, likely had unrecorded immune exposures. The clonotype comes from a man over 45 in good health and CMV-seronegative. This chain connects TRBV10-3 to TRBJ1-2; 9 bases fit TRBD1. The source material was PBMCs. CDR3 coding DNA: TGTGCCATACAGGGGGCGCAAGATTATGGCTACACCTTC. As protein: CAIQGAQDYGYTF.